The T cell receptor beta chain under discussion was sequenced for a study of cytomegalovirus exposure and HLA in healthy donors. Study context: Unique TCRs from HLA-typed donors, 70 million to 100 million of them, were held in an early data release. Overall study findings and caveats: Analysis was carried out at a later point, and it linked a missense DCLRE1C variant to TCR beta V- and J-gene trimming.

CDR3 size: 13 residues. Germline V CDR1 and CDR2: GTSNPN, SVGIG (reference sequence). The junction had 7 bases not matched to a gene; V was cut back by 6 bases and J by 5 bases. A remark on this clone: Its antigen is unidentified.

The PCR ran on 60 Vbeta and 13 Jbeta primers. Authors' processing steps: Around 76 million unique TCR beta chains, 8.5 million to 14 million shared, were counted in a later analysis. TCRdb's table, derived via immunoSEQ multiplex PCR, lists solely in-frame clones and lacks some. That table supplies the V and J calls and clone size; D and trimming were determined from the DNA. The profile shows some 51,000 clones, around 79% of them singletons. The rearrangement joins TRBV30 to TRBJ1-1; TRBD1 agrees at 9 bases. Sequencing was carried out using PBMCs. The sequence was obtained from a female donor in good health and CMV-seronegative. The DNA of the CDR3 is TGTGCCTGCGCCGGGACAGGGAGAACTGAAGCTTTCTTT. It codes for CACAGTGRTEAFF.